One and the same sample provided the 21 T cell receptor beta chains below, sequenced in a study of blood T cell repertoires in COVID-19. The data were produced by immunoSEQ multiplex PCR, yet TCRdb's version contains in-frame clones alone and is incomplete. The sample has approximately 290,000 clones, about 85% seen once. Sequencing used peripheral blood. The receptors were sampled from a human donor with COVID-19, enrolled during active disease. The donor label of this sample is uncertain.

The genes are TRBV7-8 and TRBJ1-5; 7 bases match TRBD1. J was trimmed by 4 bases and V by 1 base; bases with no gene match: 4. CDR1 and CDR2 from the germline V gene are SGHVS and FQNEAQ. This CDR3 is built from 15 residues. This CDR3 reads CASSLVTGLNQPQHF. The CDR3 nucleotides are TGTGCCAGCAGCTTAGTGACAGGGCTAAATCAGCCCCAGCATTTT. The whole variable domain, remainder taken from reference TRBV7-8 and TRBJ1-5, is GAGVSQSPRYKVAKRGQDVALRCDPISGHVSLFWYQQALGQGPEFLTYFQNEAQLDKSGLPSDRFFAERPEGSVSTLKIQRTQQEDSAVYLCASSLVTGLNQPQHFGDGTRLSIL.

This sequence joins TRBV3-1 (or the pseudogene TRBV3-2) and TRBJ2-1, with D maybe TRBD2 (5 bases). Looked up from germline, CDR1 is LGHDT and CDR2 is YNNKEL (reference sequence). CDR3 length equals 17 residues. Trimming stripped 0 bases from V and 8 bases from J, with 20 bases between. The CDR3, as DNA: TGTGCCAGCAGCCAAGACCTGATTCCGCGGGCAGGCGATGAGCAGTTCTTC. Translation: CASSQDLIPRAGDEQFF.

J is TRBJ1-3 and V is TRBV5-1, with TRBD1 as a possible D gene (6 bases). Germline CDR1 reads SGHRS; CDR2 reads YFSETQ. Trimming removed 0 bases at V and 2 bases at J, with 15 bases between. CDR3 length: 17 amino acids. CDR3 residues: CASSLVQGRRTGNTIYF. Written as DNA, the CDR3 is TGCGCCAGCAGCTTGGTGCAGGGGAGAAGAACTGGAAACACCATATATTTT.

The V and J genes are TRBV28 and TRBJ2-4; 8 bases agree with TRBD1. The germline gives CDR1 MDHEN, CDR2 SYDVKM. Germline trimming cut 6 bases from V and 10 bases from J; bases unmatched to any gene: 8. The CDR3 contains 13 residues. CDR3 sequence: CASSRRQGRIQYF. The CDR3 DNA follows: TGTGCCAGCAGCCGCCGACAGGGGAGAATTCAGTACTTC.

The rearrangement joins TRBV6-2 or TRBV6-3 to TRBJ1-2; the D gene is possibly TRBD1 (6 bases). Trimming removed 5 bases at V and 9 bases at J, with 19 bases between. Germline V CDR1 and CDR2: MNHEY, SVGEGT. CDR3 size: 14 residues. The CDR3: CASSQTGTPWSYTF. Written as DNA, the CDR3 is TGTGCCAGCAGTCAGACAGGAACCCCCTGGAGCTACACCTTC.

This clone is a singleton in its sample. The chain uses TRBV4-3 and TRBJ1-6, with TRBD1 matching over 7 bases. V lost 5 bases, J lost 4 bases, and 8 bases stayed unmatched. CDR1 is LGHNA, CDR2 YSLEER, per germline. The CDR3 loop spans 16 amino acids. CDR3 coding DNA: TGCGCCAGCAGCGGAATGCTGACAGGGTATAATTCACCCCTCCACTTT. Translated, it gives CASSGMLTGYNSPLHF.

The CDR3 nucleotides read TGTGCCAGCACCCCGGGACAGATCACAGATACGCAGTATTTT. Translation: CASTPGQITDTQYF. The rearrangement joins TRBV14 to TRBJ2-3, with 7 bases matching TRBD1. This CDR3 contains 14 residues. Germline CDR1 SGHDN, CDR2 FVKESK. J lost 2 bases, V lost 7 bases, and 6 bases had no gene match.

CDR3 loop: CASSIGGQGREPQHF. The CDR3 bases are TGTGCCAGTAGTATCGGGGGACAGGGGAGGGAGCCCCAGCATTTT. The genes are TRBV19 and TRBJ1-5, with 10 positions matching TRBD1. CDR3 size: 15 residues. The V gene end was trimmed by 3 bases and the J gene end by 8 bases; junction bases not matched to a gene: 7. Germline values: CDR1 LNHDA, CDR2 SQIVND (reference sequence).

This clone has just a few counts. The CDR3 nucleotides are TGTGCCAGCAGCCCCGGGACACGTCGGCAGCCCCAGCATTTT. It yields the protein CASSPGTRRQPQHF. J is TRBJ1-5 and V is TRBV6-2 or TRBV6-3, with a weak D call TRBD1 (6 bases). This CDR3 is built from 14 residues. The V end lost 6 bases, the J end lost 7 bases, and 16 bases lay between the germline ends. Germline CDR1 reads MNHEY; CDR2 reads SVGEGT.

This rearrangement joins TRBV30 to TRBJ1-1, with D tentatively TRBD1 (5 bases). The CDR3 extends over 14 amino acids. Trimming shortened V by 5 bases and J by 3 bases, and 16 bases separated the two germline ends. Germline V lookup: CDR1 GTSNPN, CDR2 SVGIG (reference sequence). CDR3 coding DNA: TGTGCCTGGTCCGGGGGGGGTAGGGACACTGAAGCTTTCTTT. Translation: CAWSGGGRDTEAFF.

The chain combines TRBV7-2 with TRBJ1-6; a weak D match, TRBD1 (5 bases). Trimming removed 0 bases from V and 0 bases from J, with 6 bases in between. Germline CDR1 SGHTA, CDR2 FQGNSA. There are 16 residues in the CDR3. CDR3 sequence (DNA): TGTGCCAGCAGCTTAGCACAGGTCTCCTATAATTCACCCCTCCACTTT. This encodes CASSLAQVSYNSPLHF.

This chain connects TRBV29-1 to TRBJ2-4; 8 nucleotides align to TRBD1. V lost 4 bases to trimming and J lost 3 bases; unmatched junction nucleotides: 8. In germline, CDR1 is SQVTM, CDR2 ANQGSEA. CDR3 size: 15 residues. The CDR3 reads CSVGPTGDGKNIQYF. CDR3 sequence (DNA): TGCAGCGTTGGACCGACAGGGGACGGCAAAAACATTCAGTACTTC.

The J gene is TRBJ2-7, the V gene TRBV28; 8 bases are a match to TRBD1. Germline CDR1 and CDR2: MDHEN and SYDVKM. This CDR3 has 17 amino acids. Trimming cost V 6 bases and J 7 bases; bases outside gene matches: 20. Written as DNA, the CDR3 is TGTGCCAGCAGACCCCTGGACAGGGTGAAGGGGTTTGGGGAGCAGTACTTC. It encodes CASRPLDRVKGFGEQYF.

The chain recombines TRBV15 with TRBJ2-1, with D possibly being TRBD2 (6 bases). The germline gives CDR1 LNHNV, CDR2 YYDKDF (reference sequence). CDR3 length equals 13 residues. The V end was cut by 8 bases, the J end by 8 bases, with 16 bases between. CDR3 sequence reads: CATAREFNYEQFF. CDR3 in DNA: TGTGCCACCGCCCGGGAGTTTAACTATGAGCAGTTCTTC.

This chain joins TRBV5-4 and TRBJ1-1; D perhaps matches TRBD1 (6 bases). Germline CDR1 reads SGHNT; CDR2 reads YYREEE (reference sequence). V was cut by 3 bases and J by 4 bases, with 10 bases left in between. This CDR3 region has 13 residues. CDR3 sequence (DNA): TGTGCCAGCAGCTGGGGGCGTGGCACTGAAGCTTTCTTT. It codes for CASSWGRGTEAFF.

This chain's CDR3 is CASSHNPGQVTSFF. The DNA of the CDR3 is TGTGCCAGCAGCCACAACCCGGGACAGGTGACGTCTTTCTTT. The chain is built from TRBV7-9 and TRBJ1-1; 8 nucleotides agree with TRBD1. The CDR3 consists of 14 residues. V was clipped by 5 bases and J by 12 bases; unmatched bases: 14. CDR1 SEHNR and CDR2 FQNEAQ come from the germline V gene (reference sequence).

In nucleotides, the CDR3 is TGTGCCTGGAGTGTACGGGCGGGAGAGTCCCCTAGGCAGTTCTTC. Translated, it gives CAWSVRAGESPRQFF. This chain uses TRBV30 with TRBJ2-1, with 7 bases matching TRBD2. The CDR3 spans 15 residues. Germline CDR1 reads GTSNPN; CDR2 reads SVGIG (reference sequence). Unmatched junction bases numbered 14, after V lost 0 bases and J lost 12 bases.

The genes are TRBV2 and TRBJ1-2, with D uncertain. Deletions cut 6 bases from V and 7 bases from J, with 9 bases between. The CDR3 loop spans 11 amino acids. Germline V gene data show CDR1 as SNHLY and CDR2 as FYNNEI. CDR3 sequence (DNA): TGTGCCAGCAGAAACGCGGGTGGCTACACCTTC. It specifies CASRNAGGYTF.

The CDR3 protein is CASSLEGQGSILHF. The CDR3 region has the DNA TGTGCCAGCAGCTTGGAAGGACAGGGAAGTATACTCCACTTT. This chain links TRBV5-6 with TRBJ1-6; 8 bases are shared with TRBD1. Germline loops: CDR1 SGHDT, CDR2 YYEEEE. With 0 bases clipped from V and 16 bases from J, the junction kept 9 bases outside the gene matches. This CDR3 is 14 amino acids long.

This clone appeared a few times. CDR3 bases: TGCAGCACCAGACTAGCGGGAGATACGTCCCGCGAGCAGTACTTC. Amino acid sequence: CSTRLAGDTSREQYF. V and J are TRBV29-1 and TRBJ2-7; 12 bases line up with TRBD2. The CDR3 sequence is 15 residues long. V was clipped by 8 bases and J by 6 bases; unmatched bases: 14. Germline V gives CDR1 SQVTM, CDR2 ANQGSEA.

The J gene is TRBJ2-1, the V gene TRBV2; D not resolved. Trimming pared 7 bases from V and 0 bases from J, leaving 7 bases between. Germline CDR1 and CDR2: SNHLY and FYNNEI. There are 13 residues in the CDR3. The CDR3 loop is CASNGGSYNEQFF. The CDR3 DNA sequence: TGTGCCAGCAATGGCGGCTCCTACAATGAGCAGTTCTTC.